This T cell receptor (beta chain) was identified during a study of human thymus T cells. Findings and limits, study-wide: Seemingly biased V and J gene usage marked thymic and blood repertoires.

About this clone: Its matching antigen is unknown.

Germline assignment: CDR1 LGHNA and CDR2 YSLEER. CDR3 size: 21 residues. Trimming took 0 bases from V and 2 from J; bases not matched to a gene: 19. TCRdb keeps only in-frame clones here, not all; method: immunoSEQ multiplex PCR. The table shows around 130,000 clones, with about 93% occurring only once. Corrective cardiac surgery supplied the resected thymus tissue. It was healthy Finnish infants having corrective surgery for congenital heart defects who were the donors. The clonotype was recovered from a boy in the first two years of life with a congenital heart defect but otherwise immunologically healthy. V gene TRBV4-3 combines with J gene TRBJ2-3, with 8 bases that match TRBD1. Material: thymus tissue. CDR3 in DNA: TGCGCCAGCAGCCAAGATCGGTCTTGGACCAGGGGGACAGGTCCCACAGATACGCAGTATTTT. Encoded protein: CASSQDRSWTRGTGPTDTQYF.